This T cell receptor beta chain was retrieved from a study of T cell responses to AZD1222 COVID-19 vaccine. Study conclusions and caveats: Compared with day 0, the breadth and depth of the Spike-specific TCR repertoire rose significantly after two doses of AZD1222.

Repertoires were generated with immunoSEQ multiplex PCR, while TCRdb's copy carries only in-frame clones and drops some. The sample lists 160,000 or so clones, about nine tenths occurring once. The V and J ends lost 8 bases and 4 bases, in that order; junction bases with no gene match: 13. This CDR3 region has 16 residues. Germline CDR1 is SGHNT and CDR2 is YENEEA. As concerns this clone: What it binds is unknown.

Material: peripheral blood, obtained after recovery from COVID-19. The clonotype was recovered from an adult who had recovered from COVID-19. The chain carries TRBV11-3 and TRBJ2-3, with 9 bases matching TRBD2. In DNA form, the CDR3 reads TGTGCCAGCCCGTGGCGGGAGGGCCGTCCGGCAGATACGCAGTATTTT. It specifies CASPWREGRPADTQYF.